This is a list of T cell receptor beta chains from one sample in a study of radiotherapy plus CTLA-4 blockade in lung cancer. Clones were read by immunoSEQ multiplex PCR, and TCRdb kept only the in-frame ones, dropping some. Of fewer than 40,000 clones in the sample, just under 80% are singletons; the top ten hold less than 25%. Sequencing used peripheral blood, obtained from a patient treated with radiotherapy plus ipilimumab. All receptors come from a human donor with non-small cell lung cancer that progressed on radiotherapy plus ipilimumab. The CDR3 runs from the conserved cysteine through the conserved F or W.

V,J,CDR3
TRBV10-3,TRBJ2-5,CAISEQAGAETQYF
TRBV7-9,TRBJ2-3,CASSLAGTSGGADTQYF
TRBV5-1,TRBJ2-3,CASSLQGAEVTDTQYF
TRBV20-1,TRBJ1-2,CSARDPGGSTF
TRBV15,TRBJ2-3,CATSSRASGGADTQYF
TRBV9,TRBJ1-3,CASSVSVSGNTIYF
TRBV7-2,TRBJ2-1,CASSPGLAVYNEQFF
TRBV19,TRBJ1-5,CASSPGGGQPQHF
TRBV19,TRBJ1-6,CASSMEDPTRYNSPLHF
TRBV4-1,TRBJ1-3,CASSQVGLTAGNTIYF
TRBV4-1,TRBJ2-5,CASSQGQRGGATETQYF